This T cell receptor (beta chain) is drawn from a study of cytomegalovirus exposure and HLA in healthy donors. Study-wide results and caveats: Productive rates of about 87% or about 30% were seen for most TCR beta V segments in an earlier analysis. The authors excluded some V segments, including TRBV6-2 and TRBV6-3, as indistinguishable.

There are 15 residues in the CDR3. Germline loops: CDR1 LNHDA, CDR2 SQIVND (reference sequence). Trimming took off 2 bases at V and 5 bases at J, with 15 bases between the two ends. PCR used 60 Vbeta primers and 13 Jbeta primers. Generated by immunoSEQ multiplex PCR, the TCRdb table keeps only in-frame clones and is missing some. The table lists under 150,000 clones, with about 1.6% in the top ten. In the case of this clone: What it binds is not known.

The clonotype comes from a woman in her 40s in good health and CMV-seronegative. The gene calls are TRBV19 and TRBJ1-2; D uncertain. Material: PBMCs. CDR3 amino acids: CASSISRVGVYGYTF. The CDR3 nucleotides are TGTGCCAGTAGTATAAGCCGGGTCGGAGTTTATGGCTACACCTTC.